This entry lists 10 T cell receptor beta chains sequenced from one sample in a study of OX40 agonist ivuxolimab in advanced cancers. Clones were sequenced by immunoSEQ multiplex PCR, and TCRdb holds only the in-frame ones, with some missing. Counted here are tens of thousands of clones, over 75% occurring once; the ten biggest clones make up 5%. The material sequenced was CD4+ or CD8+ T cells sorted from blood, taken in a trial of the OX40 agonist ivuxolimab. These receptors all stem from an adult with an advanced solid tumor such as melanoma, head and neck, liver or kidney cancer.

The chain employs TRBV28 and TRBJ1-2; D uncertain. V was cut by 5 bases and J by 4 bases, with 5 bases left in between. The germline V gene encodes CDR1 MDHEN and CDR2 SYDVKM. The CDR3 has 11 amino acids. CDR3 DNA sequence: TGTGCCAGCAGTGTAGGCTATGGCTACACCTTC. Amino acid sequence: CASSVGYGYTF.

This chain uses TRBV6-5 with TRBJ1-3; D possibly corresponds to TRBD1 (5 bases). In germline, CDR1 is MNHEY, CDR2 SVGAGI. There are 15 residues in the CDR3. The V end lost 6 bases, the J end lost 0 bases, and 12 bases lay between the germline ends. The CDR3 region is CASRRDANSGNTIYF. Here the CDR3 DNA reads TGTGCCAGCAGAAGGGACGCCAACTCTGGAAACACCATATATTTT.

This clone occurred once. The J gene is TRBJ2-5, the V gene TRBV19; 9 bases line up with TRBD2. The ends lost 2 bases at V and 7 bases at J; junction bases unmatched: 8. This CDR3 is built from 15 residues. CDR1 LNHDA and CDR2 SQIVND come from the germline V gene (reference sequence). CDR3 residues: CASSILGGRDMTQYF. The CDR3 nucleotides read TGTGCCAGTAGTATATTGGGCGGGAGGGATATGACCCAGTACTTC.

This chain joins TRBV7-9 and TRBJ2-7; no clear D gene. The CDR3 totals 16 residues. V was shortened by 1 base and J by 6 bases, with 19 bases between the two germline ends. Germline V gene data show CDR1 as SEHNR and CDR2 as FQNEAQ (reference sequence). The CDR3 spells CASSLGLPTYLSEQYF. As DNA, the CDR3 is TGTGCCAGCAGCTTAGGGCTCCCCACTTATTTATCCGAGCAGTACTTC.

The chain has TRBV4-2 and TRBJ2-1; 8 positions match TRBD2. Germline loops: CDR1 LGHNA, CDR2 YNFKEQ. The CDR3 is 12 amino acids. J was trimmed by 12 bases and V by 2 bases; bases with no gene match: 3. Written as DNA, the CDR3 is TGTGCCAGCAGCCAAAAGACTAGCGCGCAGTTCTTC. Its translation is CASSQKTSAQFF.

In its sample, this clone ranks as medium-sized. This chain uses TRBV21-1 with TRBJ1-3. TRBV21-1 is reported as a pseudogene. This CDR3 region has 15 residues. The CDR3 loop reads CASSKGGAIGNTIYF. DNA for the CDR3: TGTGCCAGCAGCAAAGGCGGGGCAATTGGAAACACCATATATTTT.

This clone came up once. The V gene is TRBV29-1, the J gene TRBJ2-4; TRBD2 aligns across 8 bases. The CDR3 spans 12 residues. J lost 8 bases, V lost 6 bases, and 6 bases had no gene match. Germline loops: CDR1 SQVTM, CDR2 ANQGSEA. CDR3: CSVSMTSDIQYF. The DNA for the CDR3 is TGCAGCGTCTCTATGACTAGCGACATTCAGTACTTC.

The chain uses TRBV30 and TRBJ2-5; D uncertain. Matching the DNA end better, TRBJ2-7 makes the J call doubtful. CDR1 and CDR2 (germline): GTSNPN, SVGIG (reference sequence). This CDR3 spans 13 amino acids. The CDR3 sequence is CAWSALSRYEQYF. CDR3 coding DNA: TGTGCCTGGAGTGCCCTTTCTAGATACGAGCAGTACTTC.

This clone was seen more than once but under ten times. The chain couples TRBV14 to TRBJ2-7; TRBD2 agrees at 8 bases. Germline V gene data show CDR1 as SGHDN and CDR2 as FVKESK. The CDR3 loop spans 15 amino acids. V shed 4 bases, J shed 4 bases, and the junction held 9 bases outside the gene matches. CDR3 sequence (DNA): TGTGCCAGCAGCCCTTGGAGCGGGAGTGGGTACGAGCAGTACTTC. This codes for CASSPWSGSGYEQYF.

This clone occurred once. The J gene is TRBJ1-4, the V gene TRBV2; D is ambiguous. This CDR3 region has 16 residues. The ends were cut back, 6 bases at V and 0 bases at J, with 14 bases in the middle. Germline CDR1 and CDR2: SNHLY and FYNNEI. CDR3 sequence (DNA): TGTGCCAGCAGCCGACCCGGTGGGACAACTAATGAAAAACTGTTTTTT. It encodes CASSRPGGTTNEKLFF.